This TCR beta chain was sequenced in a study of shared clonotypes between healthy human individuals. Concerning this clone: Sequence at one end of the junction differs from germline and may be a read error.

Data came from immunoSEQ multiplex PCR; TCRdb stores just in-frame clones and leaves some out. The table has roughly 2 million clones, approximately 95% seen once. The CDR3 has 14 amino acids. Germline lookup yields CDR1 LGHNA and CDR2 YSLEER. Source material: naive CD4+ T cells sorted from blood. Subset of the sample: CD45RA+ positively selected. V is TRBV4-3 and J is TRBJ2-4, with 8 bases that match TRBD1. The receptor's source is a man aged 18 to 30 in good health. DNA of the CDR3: TGCGCCAGCAGCCAAGAGCCCCGGACAGGGTATACGGTCTTC. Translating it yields CASSQEPRTGYTVF.